One sample yielded the 2 T cell receptor beta chains listed below, sequenced in a study of CD8+CD57+ T cells in acquired aplastic anemia. The template for TCR beta VDJ and CDR3 sequence profiling was genomic DNA. TCRdb itself ran the reads through MiXCR, one entry per CDR3 protein. The table includes 180,000 or so distinct CDR3 sequences, about half detected once. Sequencing used sorted CD4+, CD8+, or CD8+CD57+ T cells (not recorded which) from PBMCs. The receptors shown here come from a human donor in good health.

This clonotype was recorded at least ten times. Its ends do not fully match the called genes, so a read error is possible. CDR3 amino acids: CASSEQGDAQYF. For the CDR3, the DNA is TGTGCCAGCAGTGAACAGGGAGATGCGCAGTATTTT. The chain couples TRBV6-1 to TRBJ2-3; TRBD1 or TRBD2 may be the D gene (5 bases each). Germline V lookup: CDR1 MNHNS, CDR2 SASEGT. The CDR3 contains 12 residues.

As to this clonotype: Germline is not matched at one junction end, which may reflect a read error. This sequence joins TRBV10-3 and TRBJ1-5; maybe TRBD1 (6 bases). CDR3 length equals 14 residues. CDR1 is ENHRY, CDR2 SYGVKD, per germline. Here the CDR3 reads CASSGGTGVQPQHF. Here the CDR3 DNA reads TGTGCCAGCAGTGGGGGCACGGGGGTTCAGCCCCAGCATTTT.